A single sample is the source of the 12 T cell receptor beta chains below, sequenced in a study of cytomegalovirus exposure and HLA in healthy donors. Vbeta (60) and Jbeta (13) primers were used in the PCR. Clones were sequenced by immunoSEQ multiplex PCR, and TCRdb holds only the in-frame ones, with some missing. The listing records about 70,000 clones. The sequenced sample consisted of PBMCs. The receptors shown here come from a female donor in good health and CMV-seropositive.

The chain uses TRBV6-1 and TRBJ1-2, with TRBD1 matching over 11 bases. The CDR3 covers 16 residues. Germline V gene lookup returns CDR1 MNHNS and CDR2 SASEGT. Trimming removed 4 bases from V and 8 bases from J; junction bases left unmatched: 12. The DNA of the CDR3 is TGTGCCAGCAGTGGGGGTCGGGACAGGGGGGCCAGGGGCTACACCTTC. It encodes CASSGGRDRGARGYTF.

V gene TRBV6-5 combines with J gene TRBJ2-7; 11 nucleotides match TRBD2. The V and J ends lost 5 bases and 2 bases, in that order; junction bases with no gene match: 5. CDR1 is MNHEY and CDR2 is SVGAGI in the germline V gene. The CDR3 consists of 15 residues. The CDR3 coding sequence is TGTGCCAGCAGTGCCCAACTAGCGGGAGCCTACGAGCAGTACTTC. It is translated as CASSAQLAGAYEQYF.

The chain employs TRBV7-9 and TRBJ2-7; the match to TRBD2 covers 9 bases. CDR3 length: 18 residues. V gave up 5 bases and J gave up 2 bases; unmatched junction bases: 16. The germline V gene has CDR1 SEHNR and CDR2 FQNEAQ (reference sequence). The CDR3 loop reads CASSHTLAGTDSTYEQYF. CDR3 sequence (DNA): TGTGCCAGCAGCCACACCCTAGCGGGAACTGATAGTACCTACGAGCAGTACTTC. Together with reference TRBV7-9 and TRBJ2-7, the CDR3 gives the full variable domain: DTGVSQNPRHKITKRGQNVTFRCDPISEHNRLYWYRQTLGQGPEFLTYFQNEAQLEKSRLLSDRFSAERPKGSFSTLEIQRTEQGDSAMYLCASSHTLAGTDSTYEQYFGPGTRLTVT.

This chain uses TRBV30 with TRBJ1-1; D gene unclear. The CDR3 contains 13 residues. Germline V CDR1 and CDR2: GTSNPN, SVGIG (reference sequence). Trimming removed 3 bases from V and 4 bases from J, with 12 bases in between. The chain's CDR3 is CAWSGVRVTEAFF. For the CDR3, the DNA is TGTGCCTGGAGCGGGGTGAGGGTCACTGAAGCTTTCTTT.

The genes are TRBV5-4 and TRBJ2-1; no clear D gene. The CDR3 runs 12 residues. The germline V and J ends were trimmed by 1 base and 6 bases, with 5 bases remaining between them. Germline-derived CDR1 and CDR2 are SGHNT and YYREEE (reference sequence). CDR3 in DNA: TGTGCCAGCAGCTTGACGAGCAATGAGCAGTTCTTC. This translates into CASSLTSNEQFF.

CDR3 sequence: CASSLSVNNYGYTF. In nucleotides, the CDR3 is TGTGCCAGCAGCTTATCAGTCAATAACTATGGCTACACCTTC. The chain employs TRBV7-2 and TRBJ1-2; D gene ambiguous. V was shortened by 2 bases and J by 1 base, with 8 bases between the two germline ends. The CDR3 is made up of 14 amino acids. Germline loops: CDR1 SGHTA, CDR2 FQGNSA.

The rearrangement joins TRBV6-5 to TRBJ2-4; possible D gene TRBD2, 5 bases. Trimming left V 4 bases short and J 6 bases short, with 13 bases between. The length of the CDR3 is 14 residues. The germline gives CDR1 MNHEY, CDR2 SVGAGI. Here the CDR3 DNA reads TGTGCCAGCAGTTCTTCATCAGAGGGAAACATTCAGTACTTC. Its translation: CASSSSSEGNIQYF.

The rearrangement joins TRBV5-1 to TRBJ2-7; tentatively, D is TRBD2 (6 bases). The germline V gene encodes CDR1 SGHRS and CDR2 YFSETQ. This CDR3 is built from 15 residues. V dropped 3 bases and J dropped 2 bases, with 15 bases sitting between them. The CDR3 reads CASSSPGVGTYEQYF. CDR3 bases: TGCGCCAGCAGCTCCCCGGGGGTGGGGACCTACGAGCAGTACTTC. Looking up the rest from reference TRBV5-1 and TRBJ2-7 gives the full variable domain: KAGVTQTPRYLIKTRGQQVTLSCSPISGHRSVSWYQQTPGQGLQFLFEYFSETQRNKGNFPGRFSGRQFSNSRSEMNVSTLELGDSALYLCASSSPGVGTYEQYFGPGTRLTVT.

The CDR3 is CASSLGTGYEQYF. For the CDR3, the DNA is TGTGCCAGCAGCTTAGGTACGGGCTACGAGCAGTACTTC. The genes are TRBV13 and TRBJ2-7; D unresolved. CDR3 size: 13 residues. CDR1 is PRHDT, CDR2 FYEKMQ, per germline (reference sequence). V lost 0 bases, J lost 3 bases, and 6 bases lay in between. The entire variable domain, with the rest obtained from reference TRBV13 and TRBJ2-7, is as follows: AAGVIQSPRHLIKEKRETATLKCYPIPRHDTVYWYQQGPGQDPQFLISFYEKMQSDKGSIPDRFSAQQFSDYHSELNMSSLELGDSALYFCASSLGTGYEQYFGPGTRLTVT.

The J gene is TRBJ2-7, the V gene TRBV4-3; D is undetermined. The V end was cut by 2 bases, the J end by 2 bases, with 19 bases between. The length of the CDR3 is 17 residues. Germline loops: CDR1 LGHNA, CDR2 YSLEER. CDR3 region: CASSQNIFLGDAYEQYF. The CDR3 DNA sequence: TGCGCCAGCAGCCAAAATATCTTTCTCGGAGACGCCTACGAGCAGTACTTC.

The rearrangement joins TRBV19 to TRBJ2-1; a possible D gene is TRBD2 (5 bases). The V and J ends lost 5 bases and 2 bases respectively, with 16 bases between them. Germline V CDR1 and CDR2: LNHDA, SQIVND (reference sequence). The CDR3 contains 16 residues. The DNA for the CDR3 is TGTGCCAGTAGTCCTAATTTCGGGGATCCCTACAATGAGCAGTTCTTC. It yields the protein CASSPNFGDPYNEQFF.

The CDR3 spells CASSFRTSGSETQYF. The CDR3 bases are TGTGCCAGCAGTTTCCGGACTAGCGGGAGCGAGACCCAGTACTTC. The rearrangement uses TRBV6-1 and TRBJ2-5, with 13 bases lining up with TRBD2. The CDR3 extends over 15 amino acids. The junction had 5 bases not matched to a gene; V was cut back by 5 bases and J by 5 bases. The V gene's germline CDR1 is MNHNS and CDR2 SASEGT.